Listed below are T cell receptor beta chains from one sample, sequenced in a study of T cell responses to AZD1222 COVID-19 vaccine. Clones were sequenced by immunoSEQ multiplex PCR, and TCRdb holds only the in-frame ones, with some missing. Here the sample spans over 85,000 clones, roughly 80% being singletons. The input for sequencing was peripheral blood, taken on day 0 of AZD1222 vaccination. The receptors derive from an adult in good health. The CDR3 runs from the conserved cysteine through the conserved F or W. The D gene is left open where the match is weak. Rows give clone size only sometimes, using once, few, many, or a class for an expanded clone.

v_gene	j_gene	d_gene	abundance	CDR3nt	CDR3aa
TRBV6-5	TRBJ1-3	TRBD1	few	TGTGCCAGCAGTCCATACAGGGGCTCTGGAAACACCATATATTTT	CASSPYRGSGNTIYF
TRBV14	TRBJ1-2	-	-	TGTGCCAGCAGCCAAGACTCGGGGACCTATGGCTACACCTTC	CASSQDSGTYGYTF
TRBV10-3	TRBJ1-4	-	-	TGTGCCATCAGTGAGTCGACAGTTGAAAAACTGTTTTTT	CAISESTVEKLFF
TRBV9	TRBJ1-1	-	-	TGTGCCAGCAGCGTAAGCCAAGGTCACACTGAAGCTTTCTTT	CASSVSQGHTEAFF
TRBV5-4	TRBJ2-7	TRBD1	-	TGTGCCAGCAGCACGGGGGGACAGGGGGCGACCGAGCAGTACTTC	CASSTGGQGATEQYF
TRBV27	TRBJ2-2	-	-	TGTGCCAGCAGCTGGGACCTAAACACCGGGGAGCTGTTTTTT	CASSWDLNTGELFF
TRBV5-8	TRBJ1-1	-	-	TGTGCCAGCAGCAACCGAGCGGAGGCGTACACTGAAGCTTTCTTT	CASSNRAEAYTEAFF
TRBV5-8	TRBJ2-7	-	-	TGTGCCAGCAGCGAGGACTACGAGCAGTACTTC	CASSEDYEQYF
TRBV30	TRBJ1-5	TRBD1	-	TGTGCCTCGGGACAGGGGTTTCGTCAGCCCCAGCATTTT	CASGQGFRQPQHF
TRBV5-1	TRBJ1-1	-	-	TGCGCCAGCAGCCCGTTGGGGCACTTGAACACTGAAGCTTTCTTT	CASSPLGHLNTEAFF
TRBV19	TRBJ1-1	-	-	TGTGCCAGTAGTATGTATGGGGGAATGGGTGAAGCTTTCTTT	CASSMYGGMGEAFF
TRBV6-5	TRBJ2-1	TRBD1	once	TGTGCCAGCAGCTACCCGGGACAGGGGAAGGATGAGCAGTTCTTC	CASSYPGQGKDEQFF
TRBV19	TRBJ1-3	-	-	TGTGCCAGTAGTATAGTAGGGGTCCATAACACCATATATTTT	CASSIVGVHNTIYF
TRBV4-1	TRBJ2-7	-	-	TGCGCCAGCAGCCAAGATCATTGGTCCTACGAGCAGTACTTC	CASSQDHWSYEQYF
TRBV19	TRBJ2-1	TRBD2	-	TGTGCCAGTAGTCTTGGGACTAGCGGGAGATATAATGAGCAGTTCTTC	CASSLGTSGRYNEQFF
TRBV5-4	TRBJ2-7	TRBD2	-	TGTGCCAGCAGCTCCGGACTAGCGGGGCCCTACGAGCAGTACTTC	CASSSGLAGPYEQYF
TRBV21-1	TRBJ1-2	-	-	TGTGCCAGCAGCCCCCGAAGGGGCAGGGGGACCCTTGGCTATGGCTACACCTTC	CASSPRRGRGTLGYGYTF
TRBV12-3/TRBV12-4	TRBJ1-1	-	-	TGTGCCAGCAGTTTCTTGGGGGTAGCTGAAGCTTTCTTT	CASSFLGVAEAFF
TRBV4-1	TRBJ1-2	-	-	TGCGCCAGCAGCCAAATGGAGGGACAAAAGCAGGGCTACACCTTC	CASSQMEGQKQGYTF
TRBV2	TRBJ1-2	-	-	TGTGCCAGCAGTTCGTCTGGGGGAAGTCCCCATGGCTACACCTTC	CASSSSGGSPHGYTF
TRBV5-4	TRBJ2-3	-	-	TGTGCCAGCAGCCTGGACTCTACGAGCACAGATACGCAGTATTTT	CASSLDSTSTDTQYF
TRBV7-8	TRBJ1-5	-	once	TGTGCCAGCAGCGGGGGGGCTAGCAATCAGCCCCAGCATTTT	CASSGGASNQPQHF
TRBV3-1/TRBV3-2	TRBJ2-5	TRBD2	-	TGTGCCAGCAGCCAAGATCGCCCTAGCGGGAGCGGAGGGGAGACCCAGTACTTC	CASSQDRPSGSGGETQYF
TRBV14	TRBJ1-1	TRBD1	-	TGTGCCAGCAGCCAAGTGGGACAGAAATTGAACACTGAAGCTTTCTTT	CASSQVGQKLNTEAFF
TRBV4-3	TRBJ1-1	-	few	TGCGCCAGCAGCCAAGATGCCGGGGTCAACACTGAAGCTTTCTTT	CASSQDAGVNTEAFF
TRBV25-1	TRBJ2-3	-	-	TGTGCCAGCAGTGGTTTCGGACCGCAAGATACGCAGTATTTT	CASSGFGPQDTQYF
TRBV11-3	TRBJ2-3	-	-	TGTGCCAGCAGCTTAGGGGGGACCACGGTGACAGATACGCAGTATTTT	CASSLGGTTVTDTQYF
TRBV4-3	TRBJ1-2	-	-	TGCGCCAGCAGCCAACTTACAGGGCAGAACTATGGCTACACCTTC	CASSQLTGQNYGYTF
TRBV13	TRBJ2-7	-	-	TGTGCCAGCAGCTTAGCAAAGGGGAGTTGGGAGCAGTACTTC	CASSLAKGSWEQYF
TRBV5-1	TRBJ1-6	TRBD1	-	TGCGCCAGCAGCTTGGGCGGGACAGGGTATTCACCCCTCCACTTT	CASSLGGTGYSPLHF
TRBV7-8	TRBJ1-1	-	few	TGTGCCAGCAGCTTAGAGGGAGGGTTCCTGAACACTGAAGCTTTCTTT	CASSLEGGFLNTEAFF
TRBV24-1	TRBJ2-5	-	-	TGTGCCACCAGTGAACCTTCCCGGGAGACCCAGTACTTC	CATSEPSRETQYF
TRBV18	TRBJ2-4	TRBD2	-	TGTGCCAGCTCACACAATGGACTAGCGGGAGACATCATTCAGTACTTC	CASSHNGLAGDIIQYF
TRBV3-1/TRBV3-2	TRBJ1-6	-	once	TGTGCCAGCAGCCAAGAGTGGCAGTCCTATAATTCACCCCTCCACTTT	CASSQEWQSYNSPLHF
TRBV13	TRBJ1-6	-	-	TGTGCCAGCAGCCTAGGGATCAACTATTCACCCCTCCACTTT	CASSLGINYSPLHF
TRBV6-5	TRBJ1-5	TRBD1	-	TGTGCCAGCAGTCAGGGGGCAACTCAGCCCCAGCATTTT	CASSQGATQPQHF
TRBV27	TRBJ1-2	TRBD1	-	TGTGCCAGCAGTCCCGGGACAGGGGGGAACTATGGCTACACCTTC	CASSPGTGGNYGYTF
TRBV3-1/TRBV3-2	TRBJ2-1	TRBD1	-	TGTGCCAGCAGCCAGTCTGGACAGGGGGCCTACAATGAGCAGTTCTTC	CASSQSGQGAYNEQFF
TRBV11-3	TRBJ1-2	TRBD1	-	TGTGCCAGCAGCCATTCGATGGACAGGGGTGGCTACACCTTC	CASSHSMDRGGYTF
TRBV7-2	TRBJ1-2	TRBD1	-	TGTGCCAGCAGCTTATTAGGCAGGGGGCGGAAGGATGATGGCTACACCTTC	CASSLLGRGRKDDGYTF
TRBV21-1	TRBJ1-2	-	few	TGTGCCAGCAGCCAAAATCCACCCTCGAGGGACGGCGGCTACACCTTC	CASSQNPPSRDGGYTF
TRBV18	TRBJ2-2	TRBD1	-	TGTGCCAGCTCACTATTCATGGGTCCGGGACAGCAGAACACCGGGGAGCTGTTTTTT	CASSLFMGPGQQNTGELFF
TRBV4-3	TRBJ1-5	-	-	TGCGCCAGCAGCCTTGACAGAGGGAACCAGCCCCAGCATTTT	CASSLDRGNQPQHF
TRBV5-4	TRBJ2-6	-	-	TGTGCCAGCAGCTTGCTCCCTCTGGGGGCCAACGTCCTGACTTTC	CASSLLPLGANVLTF